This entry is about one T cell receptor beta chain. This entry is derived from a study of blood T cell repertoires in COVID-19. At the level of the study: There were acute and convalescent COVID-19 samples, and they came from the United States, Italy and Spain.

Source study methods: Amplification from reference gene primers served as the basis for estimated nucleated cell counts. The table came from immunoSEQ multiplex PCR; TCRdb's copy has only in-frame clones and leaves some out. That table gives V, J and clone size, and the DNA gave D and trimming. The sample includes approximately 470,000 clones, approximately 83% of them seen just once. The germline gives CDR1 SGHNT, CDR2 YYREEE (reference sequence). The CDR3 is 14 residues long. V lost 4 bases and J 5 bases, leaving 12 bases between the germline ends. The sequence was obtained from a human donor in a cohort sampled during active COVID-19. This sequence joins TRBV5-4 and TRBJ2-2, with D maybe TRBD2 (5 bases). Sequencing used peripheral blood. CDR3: CASSQTSGTGELFF. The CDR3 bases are TGTGCCAGCAGCCAAACTAGTGGGACCGGGGAGCTGTTTTTT.